These 6 T cell receptor beta chains share one sample of origin, sequenced in a study of shared clonotypes between healthy human individuals. The table came from immunoSEQ multiplex PCR; TCRdb's copy has only in-frame clones and leaves some out. The sample has over a million clones, approximately 68% seen once; the top ten hold about 1.5%. The material sequenced was memory CD4+ T cells sorted from blood. The subset is: CD45RA-negative fraction. These TCRs come from a man aged 18 to 29 in good health.

The rearrangement uses TRBV4-1 and TRBJ2-3, with 10 bases matching TRBD2. The CDR3 sequence is 17 residues long. After removal of 0 bases from V and 2 bases from J, the junction contained 5 bases not matched to a gene. Germline V gives CDR1 MGHRA, CDR2 YSYEKL. As DNA, the CDR3 is TGCGCCAGCAGCCAAGATAGCAGCGGGAGGGTCACAGATACGCAGTATTTT. Its protein product is CASSQDSSGRVTDTQYF.

CDR3 DNA: TGTGCCAGCAGTCCTCTTGGGTCCAGGGGGCACACTGAAGCTTTCTTT. It yields the protein CASSPLGSRGHTEAFF. V gene TRBV7-9 combines with J gene TRBJ1-1; TRBD1 matches at 8 bases. Germline loops: CDR1 SEHNR, CDR2 FQNEAQ (reference sequence). The trim removed 6 bases at V and 3 bases at J, leaving 12 bases unmatched. This CDR3 comprises 16 residues.

The chain carries TRBV9 and TRBJ2-1, with TRBD1 matching over 8 bases. The ends lost 4 bases at V and 1 base at J; junction bases unmatched: 4. This CDR3 has 15 residues. CDR1 SGDLS and CDR2 YYNGEE come from the germline V gene. DNA for the CDR3: TGTGCCAGCAGCCCGCGGACAGGGTCCTACAATGAGCAGTTCTTC. Residues: CASSPRTGSYNEQFF.

V and J are TRBV6-6 and TRBJ1-5; D not certain. Germline V gene lookup returns CDR1 MNHNY and CDR2 SVGAGI (reference sequence). The V and J ends lost 7 bases and 1 base respectively, with 11 bases between them. The CDR3 contains 14 residues. The CDR3 sequence is CASTKGRSNQPQHF. The CDR3 DNA reads as TGTGCCAGCACCAAGGGCCGGAGCAATCAGCCCCAGCATTTT.

The rearrangement uses TRBV19 and TRBJ1-2; 7 bases match TRBD1. V trimming: 5 bases; J trimming: 8 bases; junction bases outside the gene matches: 5. Germline CDR1 and CDR2: LNHDA and SQIVND (reference sequence). This CDR3 is built from 12 residues. DNA of the CDR3: TGTGCCAGTAGTCGACAGGGTCGGGGCTACACCTTC. Translation: CASSRQGRGYTF.

The chain has TRBV30 and TRBJ2-7; the D is unclear. This CDR3 contains 12 residues. Germline CDR1 reads GTSNPN; CDR2 reads SVGIG (reference sequence). V lost 5 bases, J lost 3 bases, and 11 bases lay in between. The CDR3 loop is CAWSPDLYEQYF. CDR3 sequence (DNA): TGTGCCTGGTCACCGGACCTCTACGAGCAGTACTTC. Looking up the rest from reference TRBV30 and TRBJ2-7 gives the full variable domain: SQTIHQWPATLVQPVGSPLSLECTVEGTSNPNLYWYRQAAGRGLQLLFYSVGIGQISSEVPQNLSASRPQDRQFILSSKKLLLSDSGFYLCAWSPDLYEQYFGPGTRLTVT.